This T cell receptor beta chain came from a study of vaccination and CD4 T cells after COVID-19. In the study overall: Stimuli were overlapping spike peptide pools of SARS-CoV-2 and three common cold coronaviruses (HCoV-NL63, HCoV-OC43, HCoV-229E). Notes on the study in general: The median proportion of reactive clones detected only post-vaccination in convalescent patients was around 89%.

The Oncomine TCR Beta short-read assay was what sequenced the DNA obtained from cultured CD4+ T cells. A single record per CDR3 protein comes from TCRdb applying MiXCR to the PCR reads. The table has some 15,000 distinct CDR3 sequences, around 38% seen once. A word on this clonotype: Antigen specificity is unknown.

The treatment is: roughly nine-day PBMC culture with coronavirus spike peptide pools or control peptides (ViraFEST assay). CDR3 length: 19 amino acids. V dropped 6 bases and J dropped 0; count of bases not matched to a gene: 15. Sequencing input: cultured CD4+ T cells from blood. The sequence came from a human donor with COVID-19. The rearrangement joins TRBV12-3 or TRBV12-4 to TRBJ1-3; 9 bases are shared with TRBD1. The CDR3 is CASRPQGQGPHYSGNTIYF. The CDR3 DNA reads TGTGCCAGCAGACCACAGGGACAGGGTCCCCATTACTCTGGAAACACCATATATTTT.